This TCR beta chain was sequenced in a study of blood T cell repertoires in COVID-19. Whole-study context: Both acute and convalescent COVID-19 samples were obtained from the United States, Italy and Spain. Sources were T cells, B-cell-depleted T cells, or PBMCs; the material itself was cDNA or gDNA.

Per the original data handling: Estimates of nucleated cell counts were drawn from the amplification of reference gene primers. Repertoires were generated with immunoSEQ multiplex PCR, while TCRdb's copy carries only in-frame clones and drops some. Clonal size and the V and J genes are those of that table, whereas D and trimming came from the DNA. The sample shows around 55,000 clones, more than 80% of them seen only once. Germline assignment: CDR1 SGHNT and CDR2 YENEEA. The J segment lost 0 bases and the V segment lost 3 bases, leaving 5 bases of the junction unmatched. This CDR3 is 16 amino acids long.

The TCR originated in a human donor with active COVID-19. The donor label of this sample is uncertain. The chain couples TRBV11-3 to TRBJ2-3; 8 positions match TRBD2. The sample consisted of peripheral blood. The chain's CDR3 is CASSFRRGESTDTQYF. DNA for the CDR3: TGTGCCAGCAGCTTTCGGCGGGGGGAAAGCACAGATACGCAGTATTTT.